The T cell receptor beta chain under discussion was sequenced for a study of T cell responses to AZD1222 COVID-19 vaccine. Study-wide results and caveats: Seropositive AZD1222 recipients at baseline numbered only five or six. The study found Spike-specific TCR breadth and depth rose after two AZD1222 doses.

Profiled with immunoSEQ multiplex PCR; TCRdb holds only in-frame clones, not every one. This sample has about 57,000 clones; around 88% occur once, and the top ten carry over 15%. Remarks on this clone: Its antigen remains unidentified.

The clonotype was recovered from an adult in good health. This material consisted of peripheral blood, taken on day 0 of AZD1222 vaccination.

CDR3 coding DNA: TGTGCTAGTGGTTTGGTACTAGGGGGAAGCTTGTACGAGCAGTACTTC. It encodes CASGLVLGGSLYEQYF. J is TRBJ2-7 and V is TRBV12-5, with D possibly being TRBD1 (6 bases). Germline values: CDR1 LGHNT, CDR2 FRNRAP. This CDR3 region has 16 residues. V was cut by 0 bases and J by 4 bases, with 16 bases left in between.